These 25 T cell receptor beta chains were sequenced from one sample in a study of blood T cell repertoires in COVID-19. Method: immunoSEQ multiplex PCR; TCRdb's copy keeps in-frame clones and lacks some. The table records about 74,000 clones, 85% of them present only once. Material: peripheral blood. These receptors originate from a man aged 50 to 60 with acute or convalescent COVID-19.

In DNA, the CDR3 is TGCAGCGTTCCCAGGGGCGGCAGTATTAACTATGGCTACACCTTC. This gives the protein CSVPRGGSINYGYTF. This chain uses TRBV29-1 with TRBJ1-2, with D possibly TRBD1 on 6 matching bases. This CDR3 comprises 15 residues. Germline values: CDR1 SQVTM, CDR2 ANQGSEA. Between the trimmed V and J ends, which lost 5 bases and 1 base, there was a span of 17 bases.

This chain joins TRBV12-5 and TRBJ1-1; unclear D gene. The CDR3 extends over 14 amino acids. Germline CDR1 reads LGHNT; CDR2 reads FRNRAP. With 7 bases removed from V and 0 bases from J, the gap between germline ends came to 12 bases. DNA for the CDR3: TGTGCTAGTGCTAAGGAGGATGTGAACACTGAAGCTTTCTTT. Encoded protein: CASAKEDVNTEAFF.

This chain links TRBV7-3 with TRBJ1-6; tentatively, D is TRBD1 (5 bases). The CDR3 length is 13 residues. Germline CDR1 and CDR2: SGHTA and FQGTGA. The ends were cut back, 5 bases at V and 10 bases at J, with 12 bases in the middle. CDR3 sequence reads: CASSLQEGSPLHF. DNA for the CDR3: TGTGCCAGCAGCCTTCAGGAGGGGTCACCCCTCCACTTT.

The rearrangement uses TRBV30 and TRBJ2-5; D gene ambiguous. With 0 bases removed from V and 5 bases from J, the gap between germline ends came to 7 bases. CDR3 length: 12 amino acids. The germline CDR1 and CDR2 sequences are GTSNPN and SVGIG (reference sequence). This CDR3 is CAWSVLSETQYF. CDR3 DNA sequence: TGTGCCTGGAGTGTACTGTCGGAGACCCAGTACTTC. Variable domain in full (rest from reference TRBV30 and TRBJ2-5): SQTIHQWPATLVQPVGSPLSLECTVEGTSNPNLYWYRQAAGRGLQLLFYSVGIGQISSEVPQNLSASRPQDRQFILSSKKLLLSDSGFYLCAWSVLSETQYFGPGTRLLVL.

The rearrangement uses TRBV4-1 and TRBJ2-3; TRBD2 matches 8 bases. V lost 1 base and J lost 4; bases outside the gene matches: 1. The CDR3 spans 14 residues. Germline V CDR1 and CDR2: MGHRA, YSYEKL. DNA of the CDR3: TGCGCCAGCAGCCAAGGACTAGCGTCAGATACGCAGTATTTT. It specifies CASSQGLASDTQYF.

This rearrangement joins TRBV27 to TRBJ2-4; D perhaps matches TRBD1 (6 bases). Germline V lookup: CDR1 MNHEY, CDR2 SMNVEV (reference sequence). CDR3 size: 17 residues. The V end was cut by 5 bases, the J end by 2 bases, with 19 bases between. This CDR3 is CASSPYRDIPTKNIQYF. CDR3 in DNA: TGTGCCAGCAGTCCCTACCGGGACATCCCTACCAAAAACATTCAGTACTTC.

The genes are TRBV7-8 and TRBJ1-2, with unresolved D. CDR1 and CDR2 from the germline V gene are SGHVS and FQNEAQ. V lost 2 bases to trimming and J lost 6 bases, with 13 bases between them. The CDR3 length is 14 residues. CDR3 nucleotide sequence: TGTGCCAGCAGCTTAAATGAGGTGTCAGATGGCTACACCTTC. Its translation is CASSLNEVSDGYTF.

The genes are TRBV11-2 and TRBJ2-1, with TRBD2 matching over 9 bases. The CDR3 extends over 16 amino acids. The V gene's germline CDR1 is SGHAT and CDR2 FQNNGV. Losses at the gene ends were 4 bases for V and 0 bases for J; bases not matched to a gene: 4. The CDR3 is CASSWERGDSYNEQFF. CDR3 nucleotide sequence: TGTGCCAGCAGCTGGGAGCGGGGGGACTCCTACAATGAGCAGTTCTTC.

V gene TRBV6-5 combines with J gene TRBJ2-7; D possibly corresponds to TRBD1 (6 bases). The V end lost 4 bases, the J end lost 9 bases, and 16 bases lay between the germline ends. CDR1 is MNHEY and CDR2 is SVGAGI in the germline V gene. This CDR3 contains 13 residues. The CDR3 DNA is TGTGCCAGCAGTTCAGGGGTGGAGAACGCGCAGTACGTC. As protein: CASSSGVENAQYV.

The count of this clone is one. The J gene is TRBJ2-1, the V gene TRBV7-7, with 7 positions matching TRBD2. The length of the CDR3 is 14 residues. Per the germline V gene, CDR1 is SSHAT and CDR2 is FNYEAQ (reference sequence). Here the CDR3 reads CVSTQRGPYNEQFF. In DNA form, the CDR3 reads TGTGTTTCAACCCAGCGGGGCCCCTACAATGAGCAGTTCTTC.

The chain is built from TRBV19 and TRBJ2-1, with TRBD2 matching over 7 bases. V lost 6 bases and J lost 8; bases outside the gene matches: 16. CDR3 length: 16 amino acids. The germline gives CDR1 LNHDA, CDR2 SQIVND (reference sequence). The CDR3 protein is CASRSGRRGNVDEQFF. DNA for the CDR3: TGTGCCAGTAGATCGGGGCGGCGGGGGAATGTAGATGAGCAGTTCTTC.

The chain links TRBV7-6 to TRBJ1-1; a weak D match, TRBD1 (6 bases). Per germline, CDR1 SGHVS and CDR2 FNYEAQ. The CDR3 has 13 amino acids. The germline V and J ends were trimmed by 3 bases and 7 bases, with 12 bases remaining between them. The CDR3 spells CASSLTDSGEAFF. CDR3 bases: TGTGCCAGCAGCTTGACGGACAGCGGTGAAGCTTTCTTT.

The chain uses TRBV4-2 and TRBJ2-2; 9 positions match TRBD2. The germline V gene encodes CDR1 LGHNA and CDR2 YNFKEQ. This CDR3 is 17 amino acids long. V gave up 3 bases and J gave up 0 bases; unmatched junction bases: 5. In DNA, the CDR3 is TGTGCCAGCAGCCACCTAGCGGGGCAATCGAACACCGGGGAGCTGTTTTTT. Protein: CASSHLAGQSNTGELFF.

This sequence joins TRBV12-3 or TRBV12-4 and TRBJ1-2, with unresolved D. Trimming took off 5 bases at V and 13 bases at J, with 17 bases between the two ends. This CDR3 has 12 residues. The CDR3 region is CASSDHRGGSTF. The CDR3 DNA reads as TGTGCCAGCAGTGACCACCGTGGCGGTTCCACCTTC.

Here the CDR3 DNA reads TGCAGTGCTAGTGAATACCTGGACTCGAACACTGAAGCTTTCTTT. The encoded protein is CSASEYLDSNTEAFF. The rearrangement links TRBV20-1 to TRBJ1-1; D gene unclear. The CDR3 is 15 amino acids. Trimming took off 3 bases at V and 1 base at J, with 15 bases between the two ends. Per germline, CDR1 DFQATT and CDR2 SNEGSKA (reference sequence).

The chain has TRBV5-8 and TRBJ2-5; TRBD2 matches at 7 bases. V trimming: 0 bases; J trimming: 3 bases; junction bases outside the gene matches: 2. This CDR3 comprises 14 residues. Per germline, CDR1 SGHTS and CDR2 YDEGEE. The CDR3 bases are TGTGCCAGCAGCTTGGATCGGGGGGAAGAGACCCAGTACTTC. This sequence encodes CASSLDRGEETQYF.

This chain's CDR3 is CASSQDRLNTEAFF. CDR3 DNA: TGTGCCAGCTCACAGGACAGATTGAACACTGAAGCTTTCTTT. The V call is TRBV18, the J call TRBJ1-1; a possible D gene is TRBD1 (6 bases). Trimming shortened V by 4 bases and J by 0 bases, and 9 bases separated the two germline ends. CDR1 is KGHSH, CDR2 LQKENI, per germline. The CDR3 runs to 14 residues.

The sample holds one count of this clone. This chain uses TRBV3-1 (or the pseudogene TRBV3-2) with TRBJ1-6, with D perhaps matching TRBD1 (6 bases). The CDR3 extends over 14 amino acids. The V gene lost 6 bases and the J gene lost 13 bases, with 19 bases spanning the gap. The germline CDR1 and CDR2 sequences are LGHDT and YNNKEL (reference sequence). The CDR3 DNA is TGTGCCAGCAGAGAGGACAGCTCACTAGGTCCCCTCCACTTT. Translated: CASREDSSLGPLHF.

V is TRBV11-3 and J is TRBJ2-5, with 8 bases fitting TRBD1. CDR1 and CDR2 (germline): SGHNT, YENEEA. Trimming took 1 base from V and 5 from J; bases not matched to a gene: 9. The CDR3 runs to 16 residues. The CDR3 reads CASSLGDRLREETQYF. The CDR3 DNA is TGTGCCAGCAGCTTAGGGGACAGGTTAAGGGAGGAGACCCAGTACTTC. The whole variable domain, filled in from reference TRBV11-3 and TRBJ2-5, reads EAGVVQSPRYKIIEKKQPVAFWCNPISGHNTLYWYLQNLGQGPELLIRYENEEAVDDSQLPKDRFSAERLKGVDSTLKIQPAELGDSAVYLCASSLGDRLREETQYFGPGTRLLVL.

The rearrangement joins TRBV6-1 to TRBJ1-2, with TRBD1 matching 7 bases. V was clipped by 5 bases and J by 8 bases; unmatched bases: 14. In germline, CDR1 is MNHNS, CDR2 SASEGT. The CDR3 spans 15 residues. This CDR3 reads CASSSISTGVVGYTF. The CDR3 nucleotides read TGTGCCAGCAGTTCAATCTCTACAGGGGTTGTGGGCTACACCTTC.

CDR3 DNA sequence: TGTGCCTGGAGCCGGGACAGGATCGATTCACCCCTCCACTTT. This encodes CAWSRDRIDSPLHF. The gene calls are TRBV30 and TRBJ1-6; 8 positions match TRBD1. Germline loops: CDR1 GTSNPN, CDR2 SVGIG (reference sequence). CDR3 length: 14 amino acids. The J segment lost 8 bases and the V segment lost 3 bases, leaving 6 bases of the junction unmatched.

V is TRBV11-1 and J is TRBJ2-7; D is unresolved. The CDR3 length is 14 residues. V lost 2 bases to trimming and J lost 1 base, with 9 bases between them. Germline values: CDR1 SGHAT, CDR2 FQDESV (reference sequence). CDR3 protein: CASSLFADSYEQYF. Written as DNA, the CDR3 is TGTGCCAGCAGCTTATTCGCAGATTCCTACGAGCAGTACTTC.

This chain links TRBV2 with TRBJ1-3; 8 nucleotides line up with TRBD1. The CDR3 has 15 residues. Trimming removed 8 bases from V and 4 bases from J; junction bases left unmatched: 10. Germline V CDR1 and CDR2: SNHLY, FYNNEI. The CDR3 loop reads CASQWGQERGNTIYF. CDR3 DNA sequence: TGTGCCAGCCAATGGGGACAGGAGAGAGGAAACACCATATATTTT.

V and J are TRBV5-8 and TRBJ1-6, with TRBD1 as a possible D gene (6 bases). Germline assignment: CDR1 SGHTS and CDR2 YDEGEE. V was cut by 4 bases and J by 6 bases, with 11 bases left in between. The CDR3 has 14 residues. The CDR3 spells CASSPGQFNSPLHF. In nucleotides, the CDR3 is TGTGCCAGCAGCCCTGGACAGTTTAATTCACCCCTCCACTTT.

CDR3 sequence (DNA): TGTGCCACCAAGGGGGCGCGGGTTGAAAAACTGTTTTTT. This encodes CATKGARVEKLFF. The chain recombines TRBV2 with TRBJ1-4; 7 bases agree with TRBD1. Germline V gene sequence: CDR1 SNHLY, CDR2 FYNNEI. The CDR3 totals 13 residues. V shed 10 bases, J shed 7 bases, and the junction held 9 bases outside the gene matches.